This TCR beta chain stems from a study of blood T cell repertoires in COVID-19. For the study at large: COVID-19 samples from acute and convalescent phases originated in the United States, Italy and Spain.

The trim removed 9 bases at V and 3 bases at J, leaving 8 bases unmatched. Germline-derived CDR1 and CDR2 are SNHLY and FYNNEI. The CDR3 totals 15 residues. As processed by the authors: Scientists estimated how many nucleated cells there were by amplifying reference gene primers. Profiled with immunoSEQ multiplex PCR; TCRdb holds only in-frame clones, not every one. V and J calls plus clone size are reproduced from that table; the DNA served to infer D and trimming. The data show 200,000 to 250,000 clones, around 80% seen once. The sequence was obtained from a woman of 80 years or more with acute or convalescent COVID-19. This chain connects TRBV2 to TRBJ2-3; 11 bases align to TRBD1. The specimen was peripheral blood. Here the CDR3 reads CASGAGTGGTDTQYF. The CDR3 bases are TGTGCCAGTGGTGCAGGGACAGGGGGGACAGATACGCAGTATTTT.